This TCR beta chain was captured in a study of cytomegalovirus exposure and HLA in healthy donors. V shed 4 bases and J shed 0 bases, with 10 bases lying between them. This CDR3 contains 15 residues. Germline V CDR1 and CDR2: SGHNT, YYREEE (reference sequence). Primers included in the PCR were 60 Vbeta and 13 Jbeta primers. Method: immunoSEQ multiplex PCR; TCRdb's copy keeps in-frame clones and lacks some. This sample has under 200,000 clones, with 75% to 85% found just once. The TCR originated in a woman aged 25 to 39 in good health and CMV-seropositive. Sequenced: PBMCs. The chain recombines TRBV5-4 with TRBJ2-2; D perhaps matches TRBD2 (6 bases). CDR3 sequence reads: CASSMGLTNTGELFF. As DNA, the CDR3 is TGTGCCAGCAGCATGGGACTTACGAACACCGGGGAGCTGTTTTTT.